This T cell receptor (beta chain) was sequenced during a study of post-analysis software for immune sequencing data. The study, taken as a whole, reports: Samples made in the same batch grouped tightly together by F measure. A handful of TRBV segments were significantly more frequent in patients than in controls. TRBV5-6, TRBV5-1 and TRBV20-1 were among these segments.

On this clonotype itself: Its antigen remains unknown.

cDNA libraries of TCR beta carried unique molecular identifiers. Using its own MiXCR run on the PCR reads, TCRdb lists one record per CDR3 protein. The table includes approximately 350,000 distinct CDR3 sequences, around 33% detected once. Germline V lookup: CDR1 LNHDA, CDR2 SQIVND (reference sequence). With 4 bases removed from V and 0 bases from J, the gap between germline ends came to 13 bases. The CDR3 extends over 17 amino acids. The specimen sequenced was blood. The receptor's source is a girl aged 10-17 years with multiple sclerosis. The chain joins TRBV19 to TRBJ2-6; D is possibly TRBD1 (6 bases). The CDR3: CASSKVGGHSGANVLTF. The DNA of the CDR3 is TGTGCCAGTAGTAAGGTAGGGGGACACTCTGGGGCCAACGTCCTGACTTTC.